A selection of T cell receptor beta chains follows, all from one sample in a study of blood T cell repertoires in COVID-19. Some clones are missing from TCRdb's copy, which holds only in-frame ones; the method was immunoSEQ multiplex PCR. The repertoire holds some 33,000 clones, roughly 88% seen once, with 0.95% to 1.1% in the top ten. Sequenced: peripheral blood. The receptors were sampled from a man between 65 and 85 years old with active or convalescent COVID-19. Both conserved end residues are part of each CDR3. Each record gives: D gene, V gene, clone size, J gene, CDR3 protein, CDR3 DNA. D genes are given only for firm matches. Size values are once, few and many counts, or a class for expanded clones, and some rows have none.

D: NA; V: TRBV28; size: NA; J: TRBJ2-7; CDR3: CASSLASRSSYEQYF; DNA: TGTGCCAGCAGTTTAGCGTCTAGGAGCTCCTACGAGCAGTACTTC
D: NA; V: TRBV6-6; size: once; J: TRBJ2-3; CDR3: CASSSPDGVTDTQYF; DNA: TGTGCCAGCAGTTCCCCCGACGGGGTCACAGATACGCAGTATTTT
D: NA; V: TRBV5-1; size: once; J: TRBJ1-1; CDR3: CASSLVQVGTEAFF; DNA: TGCGCCAGCAGCTTGGTTCAGGTTGGCACTGAAGCTTTCTTT
D: NA; V: TRBV30; size: NA; J: TRBJ1-2; CDR3: CAWSVWGSGYGYTF; DNA: TGTGCCTGGAGTGTCTGGGGCTCTGGCTATGGCTACACCTTC
D: NA; V: TRBV9; size: NA; J: TRBJ2-1; CDR3: CASSVGGEQFF; DNA: TGTGCCAGCAGCGTCGGCGGTGAGCAGTTCTTC
D: NA; V: TRBV7-3; size: NA; J: TRBJ2-5; CDR3: CASSPGDRKETQYF; DNA: TGTGCCAGCAGCCCGGGAGACAGAAAAGAGACCCAGTACTTC
D: NA; V: TRBV19; size: once; J: TRBJ1-5; CDR3: CASTPPRAGSNQPQHF; DNA: TGTGCCAGTACCCCCCCGCGGGCCGGGAGCAATCAGCCCCAGCATTTT
D: TRBD1; V: TRBV5-6; size: NA; J: TRBJ1-2; CDR3: CASSLAGTGVVYGYTF; DNA: TGTGCCAGCAGCTTGGCCGGGACAGGGGTAGTCTATGGCTACACCTTC
D: TRBD1; V: TRBV6-5; size: NA; J: TRBJ1-4; CDR3: CASRGTGGNEKLFF; DNA: TGTGCCAGCAGGGGGACAGGGGGGAATGAAAAACTGTTTTTT
D: NA; V: TRBV7-2; size: NA; J: TRBJ1-6; CDR3: CASSESSRVHNSPLHF; DNA: TGTGCCAGCAGCGAAAGCTCCAGGGTCCATAATTCACCCCTCCACTTT
D: TRBD1; V: TRBV11-2; size: NA; J: TRBJ1-2; CDR3: CASSARQGYGYTF; DNA: TGTGCCAGCAGCGCTCGACAGGGGTATGGCTACACCTTC
D: TRBD1; V: TRBV6-5; size: NA; J: TRBJ1-2; CDR3: CASSYTRTGGGYGYTF; DNA: TGTGCCAGCAGTTACACCCGGACAGGGGGCGGCTATGGCTACACCTTC
D: NA; V: TRBV7-9; size: NA; J: TRBJ1-4; CDR3: CASSWRTVATNEKLFF; DNA: TGTGCCAGCAGCTGGAGGACAGTTGCAACTAATGAAAAACTGTTTTTT
D: TRBD1; V: TRBV19; size: NA; J: TRBJ1-1; CDR3: CASSSGQGSRAFF; DNA: TGTGCCAGTAGTAGTGGACAGGGTAGTAGAGCTTTCTTT
D: NA; V: TRBV7-9; size: NA; J: TRBJ2-1; CDR3: CASSLSHNEQFF; DNA: TGTGCCAGCAGCTTGAGTCACAATGAGCAGTTCTTC
D: NA; V: TRBV29-1; size: NA; J: TRBJ1-1; CDR3: CSVEVIRGSTEAFF; DNA: TGCAGCGTTGAAGTTATCAGGGGTTCTACTGAAGCTTTCTTT
D: NA; V: TRBV18; size: once; J: TRBJ2-7; CDR3: CASSPRTGAPYEQYF; DNA: TGTGCCAGCTCACCAAGGACGGGAGCCCCCTACGAGCAGTACTTC
D: TRBD1; V: TRBV5-5; size: NA; J: TRBJ1-5; CDR3: CASSSGTGWRQPQHF; DNA: TGTGCCAGCAGCTCCGGGACAGGGTGGCGCCAGCCCCAGCATTTT
D: TRBD1; V: TRBV6-5; size: NA; J: TRBJ1-5; CDR3: CASKQGNNQPQHF; DNA: TGTGCCAGCAAACAGGGGAACAATCAGCCCCAGCATTTT
D: NA; V: TRBV28; size: NA; J: TRBJ2-7; CDR3: CASSTGHFSEQYF; DNA: TGTGCCAGCAGCACGGGACACTTTTCCGAGCAGTACTTC
D: NA; V: TRBV29-1; size: NA; J: TRBJ1-1; CDR3: CSVEDQGWYAEAFF; DNA: TGCAGCGTTGAAGACCAGGGCTGGTACGCTGAAGCTTTCTTT
D: NA; V: TRBV7-6; size: few; J: TRBJ1-2; CDR3: CASSPAGAGYTF; DNA: TGTGCCAGCAGCCCTGCGGGGGCGGGCTACACCTTC
D: NA; V: TRBV28; size: once; J: TRBJ1-1; CDR3: CASSSTTGRSEAFF; DNA: TGTGCCAGCAGTTCCACAACAGGACGTTCTGAAGCTTTCTTT
D: TRBD2; V: TRBV9; size: NA; J: TRBJ2-7; CDR3: CASSVGLAQSNEQYF; DNA: TGTGCCAGCAGCGTAGGACTAGCCCAATCCAACGAGCAGTACTTC
D: NA; V: TRBV5-1; size: NA; J: TRBJ2-3; CDR3: CASSLSGGDTQYF; DNA: TGCGCCAGCAGCTTGTCAGGAGGCGATACGCAGTATTTT
D: NA; V: TRBV12-3/TRBV12-4; size: NA; J: TRBJ2-7; CDR3: CASSLLEAGEQYF; DNA: TGTGCCAGCAGTTTACTTGAGGCGGGCGAGCAGTACTTC
D: TRBD1; V: TRBV12-3/TRBV12-4; size: NA; J: TRBJ1-1; CDR3: CASSRQGSAFF; DNA: TGTGCCAGCAGTAGACAGGGTTCAGCTTTCTTT
D: NA; V: TRBV19; size: once; J: TRBJ2-3; CDR3: CASSIALSREDTQYF; DNA: TGTGCCAGTAGTATCGCCCTTTCGAGGGAAGATACGCAGTATTTT
D: NA; V: TRBV7-2; size: NA; J: TRBJ2-7; CDR3: CASSLETVSYEQYF; DNA: TGTGCCAGCAGCTTAGAGACAGTCTCCTACGAGCAGTACTTC
D: NA; V: TRBV27; size: NA; J: TRBJ1-4; CDR3: CASRYLSTTPGEKLFF; DNA: TGTGCCAGCAGATACCTTTCCACCACACCGGGGGAAAAACTGTTTTTT
D: NA; V: TRBV9; size: NA; J: TRBJ1-5; CDR3: CASSSTGGQPQHF; DNA: TGTGCCAGCAGCTCGACAGGTGGTCAGCCCCAGCATTTT
D: TRBD2; V: TRBV9; size: NA; J: TRBJ2-3; CDR3: CASSSPGGAMAGTQYF; DNA: TGTGCCAGCAGCTCACCGGGAGGGGCGATGGCAGGTACGCAGTATTTT
D: NA; V: TRBV7-6; size: NA; J: TRBJ2-6; CDR3: CASSLGGLGANVLTF; DNA: TGTGCCAGCAGCTTAGGAGGGCTCGGGGCCAACGTCCTGACTTTC
D: NA; V: TRBV7-2; size: NA; J: TRBJ1-3; CDR3: CASSLDRRSGNTIYF; DNA: TGTGCCAGCAGCCTCGACAGACGCTCTGGAAACACCATATATTTT
D: NA; V: TRBV5-1; size: NA; J: TRBJ2-6; CDR3: CASSLEAPGANVLTF; DNA: TGCGCCAGCAGCTTGGAAGCCCCTGGGGCCAACGTCCTGACTTTC
D: TRBD1; V: TRBV5-4; size: NA; J: TRBJ2-7; CDR3: CASSLGQGGFYEQYF; DNA: TGTGCCAGCAGCTTGGGACAGGGGGGTTTCTACGAGCAGTACTTC
D: TRBD1; V: TRBV15; size: NA; J: TRBJ1-2; CDR3: CATSNPHRGGYGYTF; DNA: TGTGCCACCTCAAATCCCCACAGGGGGGGGTATGGCTACACCTTC
D: NA; V: TRBV21-1; size: NA; J: TRBJ1-2; CDR3: CASSKEGEQGAGGYTF; DNA: TGTGCCAGCAGCAAAGAAGGGGAACAGGGGGCTGGTGGCTACACCTTC
D: TRBD1; V: TRBV5-1; size: NA; J: TRBJ2-7; CDR3: CASNVQGANEQYF; DNA: TGCGCCAGCAATGTACAGGGGGCCAACGAGCAGTACTTC
D: TRBD2; V: TRBV18; size: NA; J: TRBJ2-3; CDR3: CASSRNSGTDTQYF; DNA: TGTGCCAGCTCACGGAATAGCGGGACAGATACGCAGTATTTT
D: NA; V: TRBV4-1; size: NA; J: TRBJ1-2; CDR3: CASSQVTGGGYTF; DNA: TGCGCCAGCAGCCAAGTAACAGGTGGTGGCTACACCTTC
D: NA; V: TRBV6-2/TRBV6-3; size: NA; J: TRBJ1-4; CDR3: CASSSPVRGGEKLFF; DNA: TGTGCCAGCAGTTCCCCGGTGCGGGGGGGTGAAAAACTGTTTTTT
D: NA; V: TRBV29-1; size: NA; J: TRBJ1-1; CDR3: CSVQTDRLYTEAFF; DNA: TGCAGCGTTCAGACCGACAGGCTTTACACTGAAGCTTTCTTT
D: NA; V: TRBV24-1; size: NA; J: TRBJ1-2; CDR3: CATSEANYGYTF; DNA: TGTGCCACCAGTGAGGCAAACTATGGCTACACCTTC
D: TRBD2; V: TRBV12-5; size: NA; J: TRBJ2-1; CDR3: CASGPRLAGGRVNEQFF; DNA: TGTGCTAGTGGTCCCCGACTAGCGGGAGGCCGGGTGAATGAGCAGTTCTTC
D: TRBD1; V: TRBV5-4; size: NA; J: TRBJ1-1; CDR3: CASSASGQGNTEAFF; DNA: TGTGCCAGCAGCGCGTCAGGACAGGGTAACACTGAAGCTTTCTTT
D: NA; V: TRBV2; size: NA; J: TRBJ1-3; CDR3: CASLQDSGNTIYF; DNA: TGTGCCAGCTTACAGGACAGTGGAAACACCATATATTTT
D: NA; V: TRBV24-1; size: NA; J: TRBJ2-7; CDR3: CATSDFSRGVDEQYF; DNA: TGTGCCACCAGTGATTTCTCCAGGGGGGTCGACGAGCAGTACTTC
D: TRBD2; V: TRBV28; size: NA; J: TRBJ2-1; CDR3: CASSLLAGGPGNEQFF; DNA: TGTGCCAGCAGTTTACTAGCGGGAGGGCCTGGTAATGAGCAGTTCTTC
D: TRBD2; V: TRBV5-1; size: NA; J: TRBJ2-2; CDR3: CASSPTSGGAYGGELFF; DNA: TGCGCCAGCAGCCCAACTAGCGGGGGGGCCTATGGCGGGGAGCTGTTTTTT
D: NA; V: TRBV28; size: once; J: TRBJ1-1; CDR3: CASSLPTPGGAFF; DNA: TGTGCCAGCAGTCTACCTACACCCGGGGGAGCTTTCTTT
D: NA; V: TRBV2; size: NA; J: TRBJ1-1; CDR3: CASSERGVTEAFF; DNA: TGTGCCAGCAGTGAGCGGGGTGTCACTGAAGCTTTCTTT
D: NA; V: TRBV11-2; size: few; J: TRBJ1-5; CDR3: CASSPPGGEPQHF; DNA: TGTGCCAGCAGCCCACCTGGTGGAGAGCCCCAGCATTTT
D: NA; V: TRBV28; size: NA; J: TRBJ2-1; CDR3: CASSDLRGEQFF; DNA: TGTGCCAGCAGTGATTTAAGAGGTGAGCAGTTCTTC
D: TRBD1; V: TRBV29-1; size: NA; J: TRBJ1-1; CDR3: CSSGQGNTEAFF; DNA: TGCAGCTCGGGACAGGGTAACACTGAAGCTTTCTTT
D: NA; V: TRBV10-3; size: NA; J: TRBJ1-1; CDR3: CAISEPLRAEAFF; DNA: TGTGCCATCAGTGAGCCCCTGCGGGCTGAAGCTTTCTTT
D: TRBD2; V: TRBV7-3; size: NA; J: TRBJ2-1; CDR3: CASSLMSGGALNEQFF; DNA: TGTGCCAGCAGCTTAATGAGCGGGGGGGCTTTAAATGAGCAGTTCTTC
D: TRBD1; V: TRBV19; size: NA; J: TRBJ1-1; CDR3: CASSLQGANTEAFF; DNA: TGTGCCAGTAGTCTGCAGGGGGCGAACACTGAAGCTTTCTTT